The TCR beta chain described here comes from a study of T cell responses to AZD1222 COVID-19 vaccine. The overall study: Whether given at about 4 or about 12 weeks, second doses were pooled. Overall study results and limits: Donor demographics were predominantly white British with a female majority; clonal diversity may be underestimated. Spike-spanning, vaccine-associated CD4 TCRs were dominant at 160-218 and 743-854.

Some clones are missing from TCRdb's copy, which holds only in-frame ones; the method was immunoSEQ multiplex PCR. The sample lists approximately 60,000 clones; more than 75% were seen once. Comment on this clone: Antigen specificity is unknown.

With 0 bases removed from V and 7 bases from J, the gap between germline ends came to 10 bases. The CDR3 has 13 amino acids. The germline gives CDR1 MNHEY, CDR2 SVGAGI. The gene calls are TRBV6-5 and TRBJ2-7, with D hard to call. Sample: peripheral blood, taken on day 0 of AZD1222 vaccination. The TCR originated in an adult in good health. The CDR3 nucleotides read TGTGCCAGCAGTTACTCAAGGAAAGGAGAGCAGTACTTC. This encodes CASSYSRKGEQYF.